This TCR beta chain came from a study of identical twins. In this sample, this clonotype turned up many times. Unique molecular identifiers were present on cDNA, and template switching added a universal primer site. TCRdb re-analysed the 5' RACE reads in MiXCR, keeping a single row per CDR3 protein. The sample consists of about 700,000 distinct CDR3 sequences, approximately 6.1% of them appearing once. Germline V gives CDR1 MNHEY, CDR2 SMNVEV (reference sequence). The CDR3 consists of 14 residues. V was trimmed by 2 bases and J by 0 bases, leaving 5 bases between them. The sequenced sample was naive T cells sorted from blood. This clonotype was obtained from a man aged 18 to 29 in good health. The gene calls are TRBV27 and TRBJ1-5; D is undetermined. The DNA for the CDR3 is TGTGCCAGCAGTTTAGGTAGTAGCAATCAGCCCCAGCATTTT. Residues: CASSLGSSNQPQHF.